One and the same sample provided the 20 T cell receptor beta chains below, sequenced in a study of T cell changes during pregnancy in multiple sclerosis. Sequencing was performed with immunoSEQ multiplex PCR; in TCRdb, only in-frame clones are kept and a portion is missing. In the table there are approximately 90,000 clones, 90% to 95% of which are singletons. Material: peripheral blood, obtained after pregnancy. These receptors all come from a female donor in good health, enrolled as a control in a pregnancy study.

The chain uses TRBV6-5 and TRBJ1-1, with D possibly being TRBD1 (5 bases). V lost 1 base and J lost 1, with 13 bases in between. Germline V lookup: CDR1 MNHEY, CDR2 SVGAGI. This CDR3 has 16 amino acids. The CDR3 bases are TGTGCCAGCAGTTACTTTCCGGGAGGGGCGAACACTGAAGCTTTCTTT. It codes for CASSYFPGGANTEAFF.

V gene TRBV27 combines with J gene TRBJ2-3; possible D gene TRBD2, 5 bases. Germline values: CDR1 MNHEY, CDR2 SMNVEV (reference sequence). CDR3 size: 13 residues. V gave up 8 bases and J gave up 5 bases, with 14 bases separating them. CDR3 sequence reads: CASFSQREDTQYF. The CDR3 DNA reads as TGTGCCAGCTTCTCGCAGAGGGAAGATACGCAGTATTTT.

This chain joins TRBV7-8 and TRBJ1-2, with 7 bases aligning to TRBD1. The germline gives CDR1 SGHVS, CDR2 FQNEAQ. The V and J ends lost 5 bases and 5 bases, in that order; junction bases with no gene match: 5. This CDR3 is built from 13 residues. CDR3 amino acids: CASSEGQLYGYTF. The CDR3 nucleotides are TGTGCCAGCAGCGAGGGACAGTTATATGGCTACACCTTC.

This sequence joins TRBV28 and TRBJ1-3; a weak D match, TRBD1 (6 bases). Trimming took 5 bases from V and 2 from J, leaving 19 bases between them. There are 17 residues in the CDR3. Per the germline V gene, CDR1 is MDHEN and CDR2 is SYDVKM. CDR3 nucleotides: TGTGCCAGCAGTCCGCTTCAACAGGGTTACGCTGGAAACACCATATATTTT. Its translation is CASSPLQQGYAGNTIYF.

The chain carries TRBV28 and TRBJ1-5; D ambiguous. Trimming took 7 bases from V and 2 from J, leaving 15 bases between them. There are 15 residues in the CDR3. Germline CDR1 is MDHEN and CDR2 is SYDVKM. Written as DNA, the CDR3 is TGTGCCAGCACCCGAGGAGGAGGTGGCAATCAGCCCCAGCATTTT. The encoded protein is CASTRGGGGNQPQHF.

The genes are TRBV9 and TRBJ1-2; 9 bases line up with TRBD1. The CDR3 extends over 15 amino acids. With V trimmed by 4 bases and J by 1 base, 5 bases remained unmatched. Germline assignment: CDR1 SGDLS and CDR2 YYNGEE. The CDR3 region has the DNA TGTGCCAGCAGCCCAGGGACAGGGTTTAACTATGGCTACACCTTC. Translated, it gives CASSPGTGFNYGYTF.

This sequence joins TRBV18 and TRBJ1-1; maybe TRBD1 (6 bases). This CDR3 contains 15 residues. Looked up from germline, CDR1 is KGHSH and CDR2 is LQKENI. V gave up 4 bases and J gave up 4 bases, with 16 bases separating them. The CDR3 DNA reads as TGTGCCAGCTCACGTCCCGGACAGTTTATCACTGAAGCTTTCTTT. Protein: CASSRPGQFITEAFF. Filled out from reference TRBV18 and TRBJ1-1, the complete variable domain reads NAGVMQNPRHLVRRRGQEARLRCSPMKGHSHVYWYRQLPEEGLKFMVYLQKENIIDESGMPKERFSAEFPKEGPSILRIQQVVRGDSAAYFCASSRPGQFITEAFFGQGTRLTVV.

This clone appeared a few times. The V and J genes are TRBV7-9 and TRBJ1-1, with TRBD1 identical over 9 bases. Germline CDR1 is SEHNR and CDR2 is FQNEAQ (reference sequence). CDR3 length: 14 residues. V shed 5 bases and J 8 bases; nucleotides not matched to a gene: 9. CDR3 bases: TGTGCCAGCAGCGGGGACAGGGCAGGGGGCGAAGCTTTCTTT. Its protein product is CASSGDRAGGEAFF.

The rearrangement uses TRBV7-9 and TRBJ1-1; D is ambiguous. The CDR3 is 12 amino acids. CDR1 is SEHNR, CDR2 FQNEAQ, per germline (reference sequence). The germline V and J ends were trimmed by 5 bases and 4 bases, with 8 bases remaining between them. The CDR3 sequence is CASSRGLTEAFF. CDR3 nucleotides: TGTGCCAGCAGCCGTGGGCTCACTGAAGCTTTCTTT.

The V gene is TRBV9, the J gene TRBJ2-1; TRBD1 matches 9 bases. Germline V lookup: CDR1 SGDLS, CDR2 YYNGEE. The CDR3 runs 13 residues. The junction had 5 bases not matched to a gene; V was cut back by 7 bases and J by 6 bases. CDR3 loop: CASGTGFFNEQFF. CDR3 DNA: TGTGCCAGCGGGACAGGGTTTTTCAATGAGCAGTTCTTC.

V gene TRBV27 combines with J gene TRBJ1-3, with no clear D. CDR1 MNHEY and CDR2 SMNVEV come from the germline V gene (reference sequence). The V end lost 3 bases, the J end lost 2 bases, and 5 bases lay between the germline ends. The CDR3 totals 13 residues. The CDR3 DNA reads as TGTGCCAGCAGTTTTAGTCCTGGAAACACCATATATTTT. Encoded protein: CASSFSPGNTIYF.

CDR3 sequence reads: CASSQEGQGFFYGYTF. The DNA of the CDR3 is TGCGCCAGCAGCCAGGAGGGACAGGGGTTTTTCTATGGCTACACCTTC. The chain joins TRBV4-3 to TRBJ1-2; the match to TRBD1 covers 10 bases. From germline, CDR1 is LGHNA and CDR2 YSLEER. Unmatched junction bases numbered 8, after V lost 3 bases and J lost 4 bases. The CDR3 runs 16 residues.

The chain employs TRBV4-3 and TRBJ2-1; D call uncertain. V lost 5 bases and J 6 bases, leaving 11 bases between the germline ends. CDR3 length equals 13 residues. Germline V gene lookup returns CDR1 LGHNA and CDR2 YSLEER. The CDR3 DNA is TGCGCCAGCAGCTGGGCCAGCCGCAATGAGCAGTTCTTC. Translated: CASSWASRNEQFF.

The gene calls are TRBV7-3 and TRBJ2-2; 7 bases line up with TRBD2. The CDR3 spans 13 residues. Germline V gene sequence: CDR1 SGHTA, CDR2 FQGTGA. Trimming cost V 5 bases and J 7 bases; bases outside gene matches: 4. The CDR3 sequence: CASSTGEGGELFF. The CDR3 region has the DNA TGTGCCAGCAGCACGGGGGAGGGCGGGGAGCTGTTTTTT.

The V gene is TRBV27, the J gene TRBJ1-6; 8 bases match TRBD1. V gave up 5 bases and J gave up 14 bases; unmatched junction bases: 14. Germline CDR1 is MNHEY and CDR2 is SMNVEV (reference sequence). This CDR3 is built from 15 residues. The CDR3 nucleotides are TGTGCCAGCAGTGAAACAGGGGGACTCCTTCGGTCCCTCCACTTT. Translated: CASSETGGLLRSLHF.

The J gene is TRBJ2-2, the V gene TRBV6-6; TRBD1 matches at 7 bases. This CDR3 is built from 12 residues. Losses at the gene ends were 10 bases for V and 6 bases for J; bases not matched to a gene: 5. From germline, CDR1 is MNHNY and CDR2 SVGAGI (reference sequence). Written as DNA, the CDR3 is TGTGCCATCAGACAGGGTTCCGGGGAGCTGTTTTTT. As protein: CAIRQGSGELFF.

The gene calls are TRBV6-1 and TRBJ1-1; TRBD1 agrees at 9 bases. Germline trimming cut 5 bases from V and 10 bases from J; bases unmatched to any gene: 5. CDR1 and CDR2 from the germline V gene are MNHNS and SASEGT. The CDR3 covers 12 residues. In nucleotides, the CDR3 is TGTGCCAGCAGTTCCGGGACAGGGAGAGCTTTCTTT. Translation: CASSSGTGRAFF.

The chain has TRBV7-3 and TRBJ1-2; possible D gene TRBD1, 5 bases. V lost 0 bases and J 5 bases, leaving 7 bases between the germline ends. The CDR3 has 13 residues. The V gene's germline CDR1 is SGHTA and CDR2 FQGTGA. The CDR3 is CASSLTGTYGYTF. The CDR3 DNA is TGTGCCAGCAGCTTAACCGGGACTTATGGCTACACCTTC.

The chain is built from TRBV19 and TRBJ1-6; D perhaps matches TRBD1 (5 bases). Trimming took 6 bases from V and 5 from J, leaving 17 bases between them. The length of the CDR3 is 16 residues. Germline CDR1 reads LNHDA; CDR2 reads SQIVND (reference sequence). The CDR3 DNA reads TGTGCCAGTAGCCTCAGGGTTACAGGAAATAATTCACCCCTCCACTTT. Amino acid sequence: CASSLRVTGNNSPLHF.

DNA of the CDR3: TGTGCCAGCAGTTTGGCAGGGGGGCCGACGCCCCAGCATTTT. Translating it yields CASSLAGGPTPQHF. The chain couples TRBV28 to TRBJ1-5; 7 bases are a match to TRBD1. Germline CDR1 reads MDHEN; CDR2 reads SYDVKM. The V segment lost 3 bases and the J segment 9 bases; nucleotides outside the gene matches: 8. The CDR3 is made up of 14 amino acids.